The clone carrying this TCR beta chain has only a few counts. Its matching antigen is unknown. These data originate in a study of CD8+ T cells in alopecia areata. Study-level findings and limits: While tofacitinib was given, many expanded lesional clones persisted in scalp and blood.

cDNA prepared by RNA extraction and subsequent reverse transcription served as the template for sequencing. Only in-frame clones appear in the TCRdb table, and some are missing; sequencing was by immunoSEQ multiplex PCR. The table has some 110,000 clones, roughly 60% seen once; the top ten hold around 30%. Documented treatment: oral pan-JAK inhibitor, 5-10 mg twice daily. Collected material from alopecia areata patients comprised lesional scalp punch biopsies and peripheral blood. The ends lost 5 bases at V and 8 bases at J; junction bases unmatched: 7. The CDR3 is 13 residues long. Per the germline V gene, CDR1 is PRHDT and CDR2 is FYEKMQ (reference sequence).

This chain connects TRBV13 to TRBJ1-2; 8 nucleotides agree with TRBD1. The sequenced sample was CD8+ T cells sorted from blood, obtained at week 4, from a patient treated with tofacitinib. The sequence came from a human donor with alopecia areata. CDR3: CASSLRTGLGYTF. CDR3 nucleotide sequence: TGTGCCAGCAGCCTAAGGACAGGGTTGGGCTACACCTTC.